The 3 T cell receptor beta chains reported below all come from one sample, sequenced in a study of T cell responses to AZD1222 COVID-19 vaccine. Sequencing was performed with immunoSEQ multiplex PCR; in TCRdb, only in-frame clones are kept and a portion is missing. The sample comprises over 120,000 clones, approximately 92% of which are singletons, and approximately 3.8% rests with the top ten. The sample here was peripheral blood, taken 28 days after the second AZD1222 dose. These receptors came from an adult who received the AZD1222 COVID-19 vaccine.

The chain employs TRBV5-6 and TRBJ2-2; tentatively, D is TRBD2 (6 bases). V shed 3 bases and J shed 7 bases, with 19 bases lying between them. This CDR3 contains 16 residues. Germline lookup yields CDR1 SGHDT and CDR2 YYEEEE. CDR3 coding DNA: TGTGCCAGCAGCTCTGACCTAAGACTAGGGAGCGGGGAGCTGTTTTTT. It specifies CASSSDLRLGSGELFF.

This clone was seen a single time. V is TRBV7-8 and J is TRBJ2-1; D unresolved. This CDR3 has 12 amino acids. The germline V gene encodes CDR1 SGHVS and CDR2 FQNEAQ. V dropped 5 bases and J dropped 4 bases, with 6 bases sitting between them. The CDR3 bases are TGTGCCAGCAGCCCTCAGTACAATGAGCAGTTCTTC. Its translation is CASSPQYNEQFF.

The V gene is TRBV11-2, the J gene TRBJ1-6; D is unresolved. The V and J ends lost 2 bases and 5 bases respectively, with 4 bases between them. The germline V gene encodes CDR1 SGHAT and CDR2 FQNNGV. The CDR3 runs 13 residues. The CDR3 reads CASSLSDNSPLHF. The CDR3 DNA reads TGTGCCAGCAGCTTATCTGATAATTCACCCCTCCACTTT.